This record looks at one T cell receptor (beta chain) sequence and its context. No cognate antigen has been identified for it. Base qualities are missing; no much larger clone stands one base away. The CDR3 holds 15 amino acids from the cysteine to the phenylalanine. The kept DNA is CDR3 alone, 45 bases in frame from the first base. Unmatched junction bases come to 9, with V trimmed by 4 bases and J by 5 bases. As encoded in the germline V gene, CDR1 is SGHRS while CDR2 is YFSETQ. The data originate from a study of Ad26.COV2.S vaccination and SARS-CoV-2 variants (dated by TCRdb to the early 2020s). Regarding the complete study: Vaccine-arm donors came from COV1001, a multicentre, randomized, double-blind, placebo-controlled phase I-IIa trial of Ad26.COV2.S in healthy adults. Ad26.COV2.S was administered intramuscularly at a dose of 5x10^10 or 1x10^11 viral particles, either as one shot or as two shots given 56 days apart. TCRbeta repertoire sequencing was used to assess the specificity and breadth of SARS-CoV-2-reactive T cell receptors after Ad26.COV2.S vaccination. The TCR-sequenced set comprised about 32 samples: around 20 Ad26.COV2.S vaccine recipients, 5 placebo recipients and 8 SARS-CoV-2 convalescent individuals. Trial participants were randomized into five groups of five: low-dose or high-dose Ad26.COV2.S given once or twice, or placebo on both occasions. Investigators remained blinded to trial group allocation during experiments and outcome assessment. Results the study describes overall, beyond this receptor: After vaccination, substantial breadth of spike-specific CD8+ and CD4+ T cell responses was reported. According to the authors, total T cell responses may have been underestimated by the TCR breadth and depth analyses. Ad26.COV2.S recipients had higher spike-specific TCR breadth than placebo recipients (P = 0.0014). The study was not powered to compare responses between vaccine doses or regimens. Vaccine and placebo recipients had comparable non-spike TCR breadth, which fits with the vaccine containing only spike.

TCRbeta CDR3 regions were sequenced with the immunoSEQ Assay. After extraction, genomic DNA underwent amplification by bias-controlled multiplex PCR, followed by high-throughput sequencing. Regarding the original processing steps: To quantify the absolute abundance of every unique TCRbeta CDR3 region, sequences were collapsed and filtered. T cell fraction was estimated by normalizing TCRbeta template counts to usable DNA, which was measured by amplifying reference genes present in all nucleated cells. Repertoire TCRs were annotated as SARS-CoV-2-specific by exact matching of V gene, CDR3 amino acid sequence and J gene to a known reactive TCR set. MIRA supplied the reference SARS-CoV-2 TCR set, which was filtered for enrichment in COVID-19-positive ImmuneCODE repertoires so that public or cross-reactive TCRs were removed. Using the MIRA antigens, annotated TCRs were further analysed by specific ORF or by position within an ORF. Breadth was defined as the number of annotated unique rearrangements divided by the total number of unique productive rearrangements, and depth was defined as the summed frequency of the annotated unique rearrangements. Two-sided Wilcoxon rank-sum tests were used to compare TCR breadth between groups. TCRdb's version of the immuneACCESS table is confined to in-frame rearrangements and falls short of the full clone set. An unresolved V gene accounts for under half of the shortfall where checked; the remainder is of unknown origin. The DNA gave D and trimming, while V, J and clone size come from that table. Counted in this sample were fewer than 900,000 clones; about 90% of them appeared once. The biggest ten clones account for about 1.5% of the sample.

According to the study, the label for this sample's treatment or condition signals: 15 to 20 received Ad26.COV2.S at low or high dose, single or two shots; several received placebo; per-sample allocation not given. For vaccine and placebo recipients, the sequenced repertoires came from samples collected on day 63 after the first injection. Between 29 July and 7 August 2020, Cohort 1b enrolled 25 adults aged 18-55 years at one site in Boston, USA. Ad26.COV2.S consisted of a replication-incompetent adenovirus type 26 vector by which a prefusion-stabilized SARS-CoV-2 spike protein from the original Wuhan strain was expressed.

The TCR originated in a person aged 18-65 years who received the Ad26.COV2.S COVID-19 vaccine or a placebo. The source was peripheral blood, collected in a trial of Ad26.COV2.S vaccine versus placebo. This chain joins TRBV5-1 to TRBJ2-5; 9 junctional bases match TRBD2. In nucleotides, the sequence is TGCGCCAGCAGCCGCGCGGTAGCGGGGGCCGAGACCCAGTACTTC. Translated, this is CASSRAVAGAETQYF.